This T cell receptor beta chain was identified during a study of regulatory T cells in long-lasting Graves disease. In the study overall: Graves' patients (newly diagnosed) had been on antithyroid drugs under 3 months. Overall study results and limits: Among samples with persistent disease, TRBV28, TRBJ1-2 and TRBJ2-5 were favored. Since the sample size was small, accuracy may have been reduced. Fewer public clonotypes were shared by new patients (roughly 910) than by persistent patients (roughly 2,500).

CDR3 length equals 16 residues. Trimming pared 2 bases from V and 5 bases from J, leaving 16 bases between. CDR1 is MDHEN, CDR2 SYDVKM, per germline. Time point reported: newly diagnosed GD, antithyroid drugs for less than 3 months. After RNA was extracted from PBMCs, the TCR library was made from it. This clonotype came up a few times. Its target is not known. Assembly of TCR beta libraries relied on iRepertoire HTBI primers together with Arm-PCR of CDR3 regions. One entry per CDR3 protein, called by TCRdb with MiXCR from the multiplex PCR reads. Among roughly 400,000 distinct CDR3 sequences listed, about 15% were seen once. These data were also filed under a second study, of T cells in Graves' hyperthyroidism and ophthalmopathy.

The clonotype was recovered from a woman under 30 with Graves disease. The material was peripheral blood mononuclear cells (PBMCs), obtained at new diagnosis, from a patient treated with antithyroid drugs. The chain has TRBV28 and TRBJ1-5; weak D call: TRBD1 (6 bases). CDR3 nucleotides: TGTGCCAGCAGTTTAGCGGGGCAAGGGGGTCATCAGCCCCAGCATTTT. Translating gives CASSLAGQGGHQPQHF.